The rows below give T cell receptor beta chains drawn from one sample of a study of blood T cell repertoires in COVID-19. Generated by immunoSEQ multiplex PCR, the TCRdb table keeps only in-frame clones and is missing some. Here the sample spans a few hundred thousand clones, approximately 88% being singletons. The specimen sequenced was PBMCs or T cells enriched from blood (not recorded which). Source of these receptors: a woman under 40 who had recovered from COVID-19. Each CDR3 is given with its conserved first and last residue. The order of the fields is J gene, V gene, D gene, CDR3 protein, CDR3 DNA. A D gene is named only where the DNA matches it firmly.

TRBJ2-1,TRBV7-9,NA,CASSWPGLDLFGNEQFF,TGTGCCAGCAGCTGGCCGGGACTCGACCTTTTTGGCAATGAGCAGTTCTTC
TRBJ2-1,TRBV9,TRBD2,CASSPPGGVSYNEQFF,TGTGCCAGCAGCCCACCGGGAGGAGTTTCCTACAATGAGCAGTTCTTC
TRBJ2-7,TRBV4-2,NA,CASSQSAAGIEQYF,TGTGCCAGCAGCCAATCAGCGGCGGGTATCGAGCAGTACTTC
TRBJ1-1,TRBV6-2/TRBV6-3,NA,CASSTRTVNTEAFF,TGTGCCAGCAGTACCCGGACAGTGAACACTGAAGCTTTCTTT
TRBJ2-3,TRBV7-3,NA,CASSLDFRADTQYF,TGTGCCAGCAGCTTAGATTTTCGGGCAGATACGCAGTATTTT
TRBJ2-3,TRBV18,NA,CASSPLVPGVSTDTQYF,TGTGCCAGCTCACCCCTAGTCCCGGGGGTAAGCACAGATACGCAGTATTTT
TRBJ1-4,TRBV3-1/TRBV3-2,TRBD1,CASSQGGQGAEKLFF,TGTGCCAGCAGCCAAGGGGGCCAGGGGGCTGAAAAACTGTTTTTT
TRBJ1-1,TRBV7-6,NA,CASRVGEGNTEAFF,TGTGCTTCGCGGGTTGGGGAAGGGAACACTGAAGCTTTCTTT
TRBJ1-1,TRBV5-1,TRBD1,CASSLAGQGMGTEAFF,TGCGCCAGCAGCCTCGCCGGACAGGGCATGGGCACTGAAGCTTTCTTT
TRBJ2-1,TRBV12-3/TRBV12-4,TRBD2,CASRGLAAEFF,TGTGCCAGCAGGGGACTAGCGGCAGAGTTCTTC